Listed below are T cell receptor beta chains from one sample, sequenced in a study of T cell changes during pregnancy in multiple sclerosis. The table came from immunoSEQ multiplex PCR; TCRdb's copy has only in-frame clones and leaves some out. This table holds almost 50,000 clones, 94% found once. Sequencing was performed on CD4+ T cells from peripheral blood mononuclear cells, taken in the third trimester of pregnancy. The receptors were sampled from a female donor with multiple sclerosis, enrolled in a pregnancy study. The CDR3 runs from the conserved cysteine through the conserved F or W. D genes are given only for firm matches. Some rows mark clone size as missing; the rest say once, few, many or name a class of expanded clone.

TRBJ1-5	TRBV5-6	TRBD1	.	TGTGCCAGCAGCATCAGGGGGTTCGGTCAGCCCCAGCATTTT	CASSIRGFGQPQHF
TRBJ2-3	TRBV28	.	.	TGTGCCAGCATAGGAGGTTGGCCACTGAGCACAGATACGCAGTATTTT	CASIGGWPLSTDTQYF
TRBJ2-7	TRBV14	.	.	TGTGCCAGCAGCCAAGATACGGAGTACGAGCAGTACTTC	CASSQDTEYEQYF
TRBJ2-3	TRBV5-4	TRBD2	.	TGTGCCAGCAGCAGGACTAGCGGGAGGGTCACAGATACGCAGTATTTT	CASSRTSGRVTDTQYF
TRBJ2-5	TRBV10-1	.	.	TGCGCCAGCTCCCGGCCGGGGGAGACCCAGTACTTC	CASSRPGETQYF
TRBJ2-7	TRBV29-1	TRBD1	once	TGCAGCTCGGGACAGGGCCACGAGCAGTACTTC	CSSGQGHEQYF
TRBJ2-1	TRBV2	TRBD2	once	TGTGCCAGCATCCTACTAGCGTACGCAGACAATGAGCAGTTCTTC	CASILLAYADNEQFF
TRBJ2-2	TRBV4-2	.	.	TGTGCCAGCAGTCCTGCGGGGACTTCGAACGGGGAGCTGTTTTTT	CASSPAGTSNGELFF
TRBJ2-6	TRBV4-3	.	.	TGCGCCAGCAGCCAAGTTCGCGGATCTGGGGCCAACGTCCTGACTTTC	CASSQVRGSGANVLTF
TRBJ1-1	TRBV5-1	.	.	TGCGCCAGCAGCTTGCACGGGGAGAACACTGAAGCTTTCTTT	CASSLHGENTEAFF
TRBJ1-2	TRBV5-1	.	.	TGCGCCAGCAGCTTGGACAGGAGCTATGGCTACACCTTC	CASSLDRSYGYTF
TRBJ2-2	TRBV9	.	.	TGTGCCAGCAGCGTAGCGGTGAACACCGGGGAGCTGTTTTTT	CASSVAVNTGELFF
TRBJ2-1	TRBV30	TRBD2	once	TGTGCCTGGTCCGCTTCCAGGATAGCGGGGGGGGGTGAGCAGTTCTTC	CAWSASRIAGGGEQFF
TRBJ1-2	TRBV6-1	TRBD1	.	TGTGCCAGCAGTGGCGGACAGGGACCAGCTAACTATGGCTACACCTTC	CASSGGQGPANYGYTF
TRBJ2-1	TRBV7-3	TRBD2	.	TGTGCCAGCAGCTTACGTGGCGGGAGTACTTACAATGAGCAGTTCTTC	CASSLRGGSTYNEQFF
TRBJ1-5	TRBV6-1	TRBD1	.	TGTGCCAGCAGTGGACAGGGGGGCGGCAATCAGCCCCAGCATTTT	CASSGQGGGNQPQHF
TRBJ1-2	TRBV28	.	.	TGTGCCAGCAGCGGCGGGGTGGGGCGCAATGGCTACACCTTC	CASSGGVGRNGYTF
TRBJ2-5	TRBV15	.	.	TGTGCCACCAGCAGAAGCGGGGAGACCCAGTACTTC	CATSRSGETQYF
TRBJ2-5	TRBV5-1	.	.	TGCGCCAGCAGCTTGGTGGGCAGGGTCCAAGAGACCCAGTACTTC	CASSLVGRVQETQYF
TRBJ2-5	TRBV7-9	TRBD2	.	TGTGCCAGCAGCTTAACTAGCGGGAGGACGACGGAGACCCAGTACTTC	CASSLTSGRTTETQYF
TRBJ1-4	TRBV28	.	.	TGTGCCAGCAGTACCTTACAGCAGGCAAAACTGTTTTTT	CASSTLQQAKLFF
TRBJ1-4	TRBV7-9	TRBD1	.	TGTGCCAGCAGCAGCCAACAGGGGGCGACTAATGAAAAACTGTTTTTT	CASSSQQGATNEKLFF
TRBJ1-2	TRBV5-6	.	.	TGTGCCAGCAGCTTGGACCCAGCGACAGTAAGGGTATATGGCTACACCTTC	CASSLDPATVRVYGYTF
TRBJ1-2	TRBV29-1	.	.	TGCAGCGCCGGGGTTAGCTATGGCTACACCTTC	CSAGVSYGYTF
TRBJ1-6	TRBV6-6	.	.	TGTGCCAGCAGTTTATCTGAGTCTGTCCGTGGACCCCTCCACTTT	CASSLSESVRGPLHF
TRBJ2-7	TRBV6-1	.	.	TGTGCCAGCGATCAGGGAAGATCCTACGAGCAGTACTTC	CASDQGRSYEQYF
TRBJ2-1	TRBV7-9	TRBD2	.	TGTGCCAGCAGCTTAGAGCCGGGACTATGGAATGAGCAGTTCTTC	CASSLEPGLWNEQFF
TRBJ2-1	TRBV7-3	TRBD2	few	TGTGCCAGCAGCTTAACTAGCGGGATTTACAATGAGCAGTTCTTC	CASSLTSGIYNEQFF
TRBJ2-5	TRBV28	TRBD1	.	TGTGCCAGCAGTTTTCCAGACAGGGGGAAGTTGGAGACCCAGTACTTC	CASSFPDRGKLETQYF
TRBJ1-1	TRBV19	.	.	TGTGCCAGTAGTATCGATTGGGCAGTAGAAGCTTTCTTT	CASSIDWAVEAFF
TRBJ1-2	TRBV7-2	.	.	TGTGCCAGCAGCTCACAGGGCGATGGCTACACCTTC	CASSSQGDGYTF
TRBJ1-6	TRBV30	.	few	TGTGCCTGGAGTATAGGTGGAGGTTCACCCCTCCACTTT	CAWSIGGGSPLHF
TRBJ1-1	TRBV14	.	medium-sized	TGTGCCAGCAGCCACCTTGGGGACACTCGGAACACTGAAGCTTTCTTT	CASSHLGDTRNTEAFF
TRBJ1-1	TRBV19	TRBD1	.	TGTGCCAGTAAGGACAGGGAGAACACTGAAGCTTTCTTT	CASKDRENTEAFF
TRBJ1-5	TRBV5-5	.	.	TGTGCCAGCAGCTCACAGGGATATAGCAATCAGCCCCAGCATTTT	CASSSQGYSNQPQHF
TRBJ1-1	TRBV5-6	.	.	TGTGCCAGCAGCCAGACCGGGGTTATGTCGAACACTGAAGCTTTCTTT	CASSQTGVMSNTEAFF
TRBJ1-2	TRBV25-1	.	.	TGTGCCAGCAGTGAAGTACATTTCTATGGCTACACCTTC	CASSEVHFYGYTF
TRBJ1-5	TRBV4-2	TRBD1	.	TGTGCCAGCAGCCGAGGACAGGGGGTCGGACTGGTCGATCAGCCCCAGCATTTT	CASSRGQGVGLVDQPQHF
TRBJ1-6	TRBV5-6	TRBD1	once	TGTGCCAGCAGCTTGGCGTCCGGGACAGGGAATTCACCCCTCCACTTT	CASSLASGTGNSPLHF
TRBJ2-7	TRBV2	.	.	TGTGCCAGCAGGGGAGACAGGTTAAACGACGAGCAGTACTTC	CASRGDRLNDEQYF
TRBJ2-3	TRBV7-3	.	once	TGTGCCAGCAGCTTCATTCCGGCAGATACGCAGTATTTT	CASSFIPADTQYF